The 15 T cell receptor beta chains listed next were all sequenced from one sample in a study of beta chain features in type 1 diabetes. Study-wide points: All four CD4+ subsets from Type 1 diabetes patients carried moderately but significantly shorter TCRB CDR3s.

Expressed TCRB transcripts were sequenced after all isolated RNA was converted to cDNA. Libraries were prepared by immunoSEQ multiplex PCR; TCRdb keeps only in-frame clonotypes and omits some of them. The sample includes about 160,000 clones, around 8.6% of them seen just once. What these receptors recognize is not known. Sequencing input: central memory CD4+ T cells from blood. These receptors were obtained from a woman between 18 and 30 years old with type 1 diabetes.

This chain connects TRBV5-1 to TRBJ2-1; perhaps TRBD2 as D (6 bases). Germline V lookup: CDR1 SGHRS, CDR2 YFSETQ. There are 18 residues in the CDR3. V was pared by 0 bases and J by 0 bases, with 16 bases between. The DNA for the CDR3 is TGCGCCAGCAGCTTGGTAGCTGGGCGGGGAAGCTCCTACAATGAGCAGTTCTTC. This translates into CASSLVAGRGSSYNEQFF.

Notes on this clone: At one boundary the junction diverges from the germline segment, which might be a read error. The V call is TRBV7-9, the J call TRBJ2-7, with 7 bases that match TRBD1. Germline assignment: CDR1 SEHNR and CDR2 FQNEAQ (reference sequence). This CDR3 region has 14 residues. CDR3 nucleotide sequence: TGCGCCAGCAGCTGGACAGGCAACCAGTACGAGCAGTACTTC. Translation gives CASSWTGNQYEQYF.

The table lists this clone with a few counts. The J gene is TRBJ2-7, the V gene TRBV9; 7 nucleotides agree with TRBD2. V lost 0 bases, J lost 1 base, and 4 bases stayed unmatched. Germline CDR1 reads SGDLS; CDR2 reads YYNGEE. The CDR3 totals 15 residues. CDR3 protein: CASSVDPSGSYEQYF. The CDR3 DNA follows: TGTGCCAGCAGCGTAGATCCTAGCGGATCCTACGAGCAGTACTTC.

The rearrangement uses TRBV20-1 and TRBJ1-2; a weak D match, TRBD1 (5 bases). Germline lookup yields CDR1 DFQATT and CDR2 SNEGSKA (reference sequence). V was clipped by 6 bases and J by 8 bases, with 10 bases between them. This CDR3 is 10 amino acids long. CDR3 nucleotides: TGCAGTGCCCTTCAGGGAGGCTACACCTTC. It codes for CSALQGGYTF.

The V and J genes are TRBV5-1 and TRBJ2-1, with D maybe TRBD2 (5 bases). Trimming took 1 base from V and 7 from J, leaving 12 bases between them. The CDR3 has 14 amino acids. Germline V lookup: CDR1 SGHRS, CDR2 YFSETQ. The CDR3 DNA reads as TGCGCCAGCAGCTTGAGCGGCCAATCGAATGAGCAGTTCTTC. The encoded protein is CASSLSGQSNEQFF.

This chain joins TRBV7-2 and TRBJ2-5, with 7 nucleotides matching TRBD1. V gave up 4 bases and J gave up 5 bases; unmatched junction bases: 7. The CDR3 contains 14 residues. CDR1 and CDR2 from the germline V gene are SGHTA and FQGNSA. CDR3 in DNA: TGTGCCAGCAGCTCAAGGGGGCGCTGGGAGACCCAGTACTTC. Translation: CASSSRGRWETQYF. Together with reference TRBV7-2 and TRBJ2-5, the CDR3 gives the full variable domain: GAGVSQSPSNKVTEKGKDVELRCDPISGHTALYWYRQSLGQGLEFLIYFQGNSAPDKSGLPSDRFSAERTGGSVSTLTIQRTQQEDSAVYLCASSSRGRWETQYFGPGTRLLVL.

This clone turned up a few times. The rearrangement links TRBV5-4 to TRBJ1-4; unclear D gene. The germline gives CDR1 SGHNT, CDR2 YYREEE (reference sequence). The CDR3 runs to 15 residues. V lost 1 base, J lost 8 bases, and 15 bases lay in between. DNA for the CDR3: TGTGCCAGCAGCTTGCGCCTCGGAGGAAGCGAAAAACTGTTTTTT. It yields the protein CASSLRLGGSEKLFF. The variable domain in full, completed from reference TRBV5-4 and TRBJ1-4, reads ETGVTQSPTHLIKTRGQQVTLRCSSQSGHNTVSWYQQALGQGPQFIFQYYREEENGRGNFPPRFSGLQFPNYSSELNVNALELDDSALYLCASSLRLGGSEKLFFGSGTQLSVL.

This clone was detected a few times. Other DNA sequences within the sample encode an identical CDR3. The J gene is TRBJ2-5, the V gene TRBV7-9; no reliable D call. CDR3 size: 14 residues. Per germline, CDR1 SEHNR and CDR2 FQNEAQ (reference sequence). With 0 bases removed from V and 1 base from J, the gap between germline ends came to 6 bases. The CDR3 region is CASSLASGQETQYF. In DNA form, the CDR3 reads TGTGCCAGCAGCTTAGCGTCAGGCCAAGAGACCCAGTACTTC. Complete variable domain (other parts from reference TRBV7-9 and TRBJ2-5): DTGVSQNPRHKITKRGQNVTFRCDPISEHNRLYWYRQTLGQGPEFLTYFQNEAQLEKSRLLSDRFSAERPKGSFSTLEIQRTEQGDSAMYLCASSLASGQETQYFGPGTRLLVL.

This clone has ten or more counts. The V and J genes are TRBV11-2 and TRBJ2-5; a possible D gene is TRBD2 (6 bases). Deletions cut 7 bases from V and 2 bases from J, with 17 bases between. There are 15 residues in the CDR3. Germline assignment: CDR1 SGHAT and CDR2 FQNNGV. The CDR3 region is CASTRAGHYQETQYF. In DNA form, the CDR3 reads TGTGCCAGCACCCGGGCGGGGCACTATCAAGAGACCCAGTACTTC.

The chain couples TRBV2 to TRBJ2-2; TRBD2 is a possible D gene (6 bases). V was clipped by 6 bases and J by 6 bases, with 14 bases between them. In germline, CDR1 is SNHLY, CDR2 FYNNEI. CDR3 length: 14 amino acids. Written as DNA, the CDR3 is TGTGCCAGCAGGGGGAGAGGAGGGTCCGGGGAGCTGTTTTTT. It yields the protein CASRGRGGSGELFF.

The chain couples TRBV7-2 to TRBJ2-2, with D possibly TRBD2 on 5 matching bases. Germline V lookup: CDR1 SGHTA, CDR2 FQGNSA. This CDR3 is built from 15 residues. Trimming removed 5 bases at V and 4 bases at J, with 14 bases between. This chain's CDR3 is CASSPQRHSTGELFF. CDR3 DNA sequence: TGTGCCAGCAGCCCGCAGCGGCATTCCACCGGGGAGCTGTTTTTT.

This clone turned up a few times. The J gene is TRBJ2-2, the V gene TRBV30; 7 bases fit TRBD2. V was clipped by 3 bases and J by 1 base; unmatched bases: 11. This CDR3 has 17 residues. CDR1 and CDR2 from the germline V gene are GTSNPN and SVGIG (reference sequence). CDR3 protein: CAWRNNRGGRNTGELFF. The CDR3 DNA follows: TGTGCCTGGAGGAACAATCGGGGCGGGAGGAACACCGGGGAGCTGTTTTTT.

This clone turned up a few times. The chain's CDR3 is CASSGTGMDQPQHF. DNA of the CDR3: TGTGCCAGCAGCGGGACCGGGATGGACCAGCCCCAGCATTTT. This sequence joins TRBV9 and TRBJ1-5; D gene ambiguous. The germline CDR1 and CDR2 sequences are SGDLS and YYNGEE. V was clipped by 3 bases and J by 7 bases, with 14 bases between them. The CDR3 has 14 residues.

The chain couples TRBV6-5 to TRBJ1-1; D is undetermined. CDR3 size: 13 residues. Trimming cost V 10 bases and J 1 base, with 13 bases left between them. The germline V gene has CDR1 MNHEY and CDR2 SVGAGI. The chain's CDR3 is CAIWGAANTEAFF. The CDR3 coding sequence is TGTGCCATTTGGGGAGCAGCGAACACTGAAGCTTTCTTT.

This clone was counted only a few times. V is TRBV11-3 and J is TRBJ2-7; D is perhaps TRBD1 (6 bases). V was clipped by 5 bases and J by 7 bases, with 12 bases between them. This CDR3 contains 12 residues. Germline assignment: CDR1 SGHNT and CDR2 YENEEA. The CDR3 loop is CASSKTDREQYF. The CDR3 region has the DNA TGTGCCAGCAGCAAGACCGACAGGGAGCAGTACTTC.